Listed below are T cell receptor beta chains from one sample, sequenced in a study of neurological immune-mediated disorders. In TCRdb, the 5' RACE reads were re-called with MiXCR into one record per CDR3 protein. The profile shows roughly 88,000 distinct CDR3 sequences, around 3.5% of them singletons. Sequencing was performed on PBMCs. The receptors shown here come from a woman between 45 and 65 years old with multiple sclerosis. Both conserved end residues are part of each CDR3. D genes are given only for firm matches. Part of the rows lack a size; the others show once, few, many or a class for expanded clones.

TRBD1,TRBJ1-1,many,TRBV6-5,TGTGCCAGCAGACACGACAGGGGGGGGAGGGCAGCTTTCTTT,CASRHDRGGRAAFF
.,TRBJ1-6,many,TRBV15,TGTGCCACCCGATCGGGGAGATCACCCCTCCACTTT,CATRSGRSPLHF
.,TRBJ2-7,many,TRBV5-1,TGCGCCAGCAGCTCTCCGAATGGAGAAATCTCCTACGAGCAGTACTTC,CASSSPNGEISYEQYF
.,TRBJ1-5,many,TRBV6-2/TRBV6-3,TGTGCCAGCAGTTTCTCAGGGATTCAGCCCCAGCATTTT,CASSFSGIQPQHF
.,TRBJ2-6,many,TRBV5-1,TGCGCCAGCACCCCGAGCCCGGCGACCTCTGGGGCCAACGTCCTGACTTTC,CASTPSPATSGANVLTF
TRBD1,TRBJ1-6,many,TRBV14,TGTGCCAGCAGCCCGACGGGGACAGGACTCTGGTCACCCCTCCACTTT,CASSPTGTGLWSPLHF
.,TRBJ2-1,many,TRBV29-1,TGCAGCAGCGGGCGAAGCTCCTACAATGAGCAGTTCTTC,CSSGRSSYNEQFF
.,TRBJ1-5,many,TRBV5-1,TGCGCCACCTCGGACGAGCCCGGGAGGGCCCAGCATTTT,CATSDEPGRAQHF
TRBD1,TRBJ2-7,many,TRBV7-2,TGTGCCAGCAGCGAGACAGGGGTCGAGCAGTACTTC,CASSETGVEQYF
TRBD1,TRBJ1-2,many,TRBV5-1,TGCGCCAGCAGCTCCTCCTCTCTGACAGGGCGTCAAGGCTACACCTTC,CASSSSSLTGRQGYTF
.,TRBJ1-6,many,TRBV4-1,TGCGCCAGCAGCCAAATAAGGATAGATAATTCACCCCTCCACTTT,CASSQIRIDNSPLHF
.,TRBJ2-7,many,TRBV9,TGTGCCAGCAGCCCAGATCGCTCCTACGAGCAGTACTTC,CASSPDRSYEQYF
.,TRBJ1-6,.,TRBV20-1,TGCAGTGCTAGAGGAACAGGTTATAATTCACCCCTCCACTTT,CSARGTGYNSPLHF
TRBD2,TRBJ2-1,many,TRBV12-3/TRBV12-4,TGTGCCAGCAGTTTTGGGACTAGTCCCAATGAGCAGTTCTTC,CASSFGTSPNEQFF
TRBD1,TRBJ1-5,.,TRBV12-3/TRBV12-4,TGTGCCAGCACCTCGGGACAGGAAATCAATCAGCCCCAGCATTTT,CASTSGQEINQPQHF
.,TRBJ2-5,many,TRBV9,TGTGCCAGCAGCGTAGGGTCCCCGGACGTCGAGACCCAGTACTTC,CASSVGSPDVETQYF
.,TRBJ2-2,.,TRBV6-2/TRBV6-3,TGTGCCACCCGAGGAATGGGGAACACCGGGGAGCTGTTTTTT,CATRGMGNTGELFF
.,TRBJ2-1,many,TRBV20-1,TGCAGTGCTAGGCACAGAGCCAATGAGCAGTTCTTC,CSARHRANEQFF
.,TRBJ2-5,many,TRBV4-2,TGTGCCAGCAGCCTAGAGGGGGGGCGGGTGGAGACCCAGTACTTC,CASSLEGGRVETQYF
TRBD2,TRBJ2-7,few,TRBV20-1,TGCAGTGCTAGTCGGGGGGGGCTACCCGAGCAGTACTTC,CSASRGGLPEQYF
.,TRBJ2-2,many,TRBV5-1,TGCGCCAGCAGCAGATCACAGGGAACCGGGGAGCTGTTTTTT,CASSRSQGTGELFF
TRBD2,TRBJ2-3,many,TRBV6-5,TGTGCCAGCAACTCCCTAGCGGGGGGTCGAGATACGCAGTATTTT,CASNSLAGGRDTQYF
.,TRBJ2-5,many,TRBV7-3,TGTGCCAGCAGCTCTTCATTCAAAGAGACCCAGTACTTC,CASSSSFKETQYF
.,TRBJ1-5,.,TRBV20-1,TGCAGTGCTAGAGACCCCGGAACCCAACATAAGACCCAGAATTTT,CSARDPGTQHKTQNF
.,TRBJ2-3,many,TRBV5-1,TGCGCCAGCAGCTCGGGACCAAGCACAGATACGCAGTATTTT,CASSSGPSTDTQYF
.,TRBJ2-5,many,TRBV7-9,TGTGCCAGCAGCCTCCACCGCCCCCGCCTTGAAGAGACCCAGTACTTC,CASSLHRPRLEETQYF
TRBD2,TRBJ2-3,many,TRBV7-6,TGTGCCAGCAGCTTAGTCACTAGCGAACCCGATACGCAGTATTTT,CASSLVTSEPDTQYF
.,TRBJ2-1,many,TRBV27,TGTGCCAGCAGTAACTACAATGAGCAGTTCTTC,CASSNYNEQFF
.,TRBJ1-5,many,TRBV10-3,TGTGCCATCAGTGAACAGGGTTTACAGCCCCAGCATTTT,CAISEQGLQPQHF
TRBD2,TRBJ2-3,many,TRBV20-1,TGCAGTGTGATAGGACTAGCGGGGGGCGTTAGCACAGATACGCAGTATTTT,CSVIGLAGGVSTDTQYF
TRBD2,TRBJ2-5,many,TRBV7-2,TGTGCCAGCAGCTCGACTAGCGGTTCGGGAAGGGAGACCCAGTACTTC,CASSSTSGSGRETQYF
TRBD1,TRBJ1-2,many,TRBV10-3,TGTGCCATCAGTGACCTACAGGGGGCCCTCTATGGCTACACCTTC,CAISDLQGALYGYTF
.,TRBJ2-3,many,TRBV9,TGTGCCAGCAGCGTAGGGAACACTGGCCCAGATACGCAGTATTTT,CASSVGNTGPDTQYF
.,TRBJ2-5,many,TRBV15,TGTGCCACCAGCAGAGTAACCCCTACCGAGACCCAGTACTTC,CATSRVTPTETQYF
.,TRBJ2-2,many,TRBV27,TGTGCCAGCAGTTTACTAGGCAGCATGGCCCGGGAGCTGTTTTTT,CASSLLGSMARELFF
.,TRBJ1-1,many,TRBV27,TGTGCCAGCAGTTTATCAGGGTTGTGGAGTGAAGCTTTCTTT,CASSLSGLWSEAFF
TRBD2,TRBJ2-3,many,TRBV20-1,TGCAGTGCTACCCCACTAGCGGCGAGCACAGATACGCAGTATTTT,CSATPLAASTDTQYF
.,TRBJ1-1,many,TRBV5-1,TGCGCCAGCAGCTTGGGGCACAAGAACACTGAAGCTTTCTTT,CASSLGHKNTEAFF
TRBD2,TRBJ2-7,many,TRBV5-1,TGCGCCAGCAGCTTGGTAGCGGGGTTCTCGTACGAGCAGTACTTC,CASSLVAGFSYEQYF
TRBD1,TRBJ2-3,many,TRBV20-1,TGCAGTGCTAGACATGGACAGGGTGTGGATACGCAGTATTTT,CSARHGQGVDTQYF
.,TRBJ1-1,many,TRBV20-1,TGCAGTCCCCCCCATGGATTGAACACTGAAGCTTTCTTT,CSPPHGLNTEAFF
TRBD1,TRBJ2-3,many,TRBV2,TGTGCCAGCAGTCAACCCCAGGGGGAAGGCACAGATACGCAGTATTTT,CASSQPQGEGTDTQYF
.,TRBJ1-4,many,TRBV11-2,TGTGCCAGCAGCTTCCAAAAAGACGGGCTGCGGCTTAAAGTTGGAAAACTGTTTTTT,CASSFQKDGLRLKVGKLFF
.,TRBJ1-4,.,TRBV6-5,TGTGCCAGCAGTTACCGCCGCAGGCTCGGGGAAAAACTGTTTTTT,CASSYRRRLGEKLFF
TRBD2,TRBJ2-2,.,TRBV14,TGTGCCAGCAGCCAAGATCGGGCCTGGGCTAGCGGGGGCAGAAACACCGGGGAGCTGTTTTTT,CASSQDRAWASGGRNTGELFF
TRBD1,TRBJ2-1,many,TRBV5-5,TGTGCCAGCAGCTCCCGGGACAGGGGGCACCTCAATGAGCAGTTCTTC,CASSSRDRGHLNEQFF
TRBD1,TRBJ2-3,many,TRBV7-2,TGTGCCAGCAGCTTAGTAGGAAGGGGGCGGACAGATACGCAGTATTTT,CASSLVGRGRTDTQYF
TRBD2,TRBJ2-7,many,TRBV12-3/TRBV12-4,TGTGCCAGCAGTTTCCGGCCTAGCGGTTCCTACGAGCAGTACTTC,CASSFRPSGSYEQYF
TRBD1,TRBJ2-2,many,TRBV7-7,TGTGCTAGCAGCTCCCTGGTTAGGGACAGGGGGACCACCGGGGAGCTGTTTTTT,CASSSLVRDRGTTGELFF
.,TRBJ1-3,many,TRBV5-1,TGCGCCAGCAGCTTGGATGGAGAATCTGGAAACACCATATATTTT,CASSLDGESGNTIYF
TRBD1,TRBJ2-5,many,TRBV10-2,TGCGCCAGCAGTGAAGTTAAGGGGGCCAGGGAGACCCAGTACTTC,CASSEVKGARETQYF